Presented here are 9 T cell receptor beta chains from one specimen sequenced in a study of response to subunit inactivated influenza vaccine. TCRdb re-derived calls from the RT-PCR reads in MiXCR, one entry per CDR3 protein. The sample has about 650,000 distinct CDR3 sequences, around 14% seen once; the top ten hold 11%. The sample here was PBMCs from blood, taken about 12 days after vaccination. These receptors came from a man over 45 who received an inactivated influenza vaccine.

This clonotype was observed a few times. CDR3 region: CATGAGAIYF. CDR3 DNA sequence: TGTGCCACGGGGGCGGGCGCCATATATTTT. This chain joins TRBV11-2 and TRBJ1-3, with D perhaps matching TRBD1 (6 bases). The CDR3 is 10 amino acids. Between the trimmed V and J ends, which lost 10 bases and 11 bases, there was a span of 12 bases. Germline CDR1 reads SGHAT; CDR2 reads FQNNGV.

This clonotype was recorded a few times. The CDR3 nucleotides are TGTGCTAGTGGTTTGACCCCGGGTGTGACAGATACGCAGTATTTT. Translating gives CASGLTPGVTDTQYF. This rearrangement joins TRBV12-5 to TRBJ2-3; no clear D. Germline V CDR1 and CDR2: LGHNT, FRNRAP. This CDR3 region has 15 residues. Trimming left V 2 bases short and J 3 bases short, with 12 bases between.

The CDR3 DNA reads TGTGCCAGCATCGGCCCTAGACTAGCGGGAGGGGGCGAGCAGTTCTTC. Translating it yields CASIGPRLAGGGEQFF. V is TRBV27 and J is TRBJ2-1; 14 bases map to TRBD2. The V gene's germline CDR1 is MNHEY and CDR2 SMNVEV (reference sequence). Trimming at V came to 7 bases and at J to 10 bases, leaving 12 bases not matched to a gene. The CDR3 contains 16 residues.

This clonotype showed up just a few times. This sequence joins TRBV5-5 and TRBJ1-6; D may be TRBD1 (6 bases). CDR3 length equals 15 residues. The V end lost 0 bases, the J end lost 6 bases, and 10 bases lay between the germline ends. Germline values: CDR1 SGHKS, CDR2 YYEKEE (reference sequence). The CDR3 DNA sequence: TGTGCCAGCAGCTTGGGACAGGATCCTAATTCACCCCTCCACTTT. Its protein product is CASSLGQDPNSPLHF.

Only a few counts were recorded for this clonotype. The V gene is TRBV27, the J gene TRBJ2-1; TRBD1 matches 7 bases. J gave up 6 bases and V 7 bases, and 9 bases lay outside the gene matches. CDR1 is MNHEY and CDR2 is SMNVEV in the germline V gene (reference sequence). This CDR3 has 14 residues. This CDR3 is CASKLGNRGNEQFF. The CDR3 nucleotides are TGTGCCAGCAAGTTAGGGAACAGGGGCAATGAGCAGTTCTTC.

This clonotype occurred a few times. V gene TRBV11-2 combines with J gene TRBJ2-2; D gene unclear. Trimming took off 0 bases at V and 9 bases at J, with 5 bases between the two ends. CDR3 size: 12 residues. Per germline, CDR1 SGHAT and CDR2 FQNNGV. Here the CDR3 DNA reads TGTGCCAGCAGCTTAGATCGCCGGGAGCTGTTTTTT. It specifies CASSLDRRELFF.

This chain joins TRBV29-1 and TRBJ2-7; tentatively, D is TRBD1 (6 bases). Trimming removed 6 bases at V and 0 bases at J, with 15 bases between. Germline CDR1 SQVTM, CDR2 ANQGSEA. This CDR3 spans 14 amino acids. The CDR3 DNA reads as TGCAGCGTGCCCCAGGGGATTACCTCCTACGAGCAGTACTTC. This translates into CSVPQGITSYEQYF.

This chain joins TRBV2 and TRBJ2-3; tentative D call: TRBD2 (6 bases). CDR1 is SNHLY, CDR2 FYNNEI, per germline. This CDR3 region has 15 residues. The V end lost 3 bases, the J end lost 1 base, and 11 bases lay between the germline ends. CDR3 DNA sequence: TGTGCCAGCAGTGACCGGGGAGGCGGCACAGATACGCAGTATTTT. This translates into CASSDRGGGTDTQYF. Using reference TRBV2 and TRBJ2-3 for the parts outside the CDR3, the full variable domain is EPEVTQTPSHQVTQMGQEVILRCVPISNHLYFYWYRQILGQKVEFLVSFYNNEISEKSEIFDDQFSVERPDGSNFTLKIRSTKLEDSAMYFCASSDRGGGTDTQYFGPGTRLTVL.

This clonotype was counted many times. This chain links TRBV28 with TRBJ2-5; D remains ambiguous. CDR1 MDHEN and CDR2 SYDVKM come from the germline V gene. CDR3 length: 14 residues. V was trimmed by 6 bases and J by 2 bases, leaving 13 bases between them. CDR3 nucleotide sequence: TGTGCCAGCAGCCCCCTCGCGGAACAAGAGACCCAGTACTTC. Protein sequence: CASSPLAEQETQYF.